The 26 T cell receptor beta chains presented below share a single source sample, sequenced in a study of CD8 T cells in Susac syndrome. Random hexamers served to reverse transcribe roughly 0.45 to 1 ug RNA. TCRdb processed the immunoSEQ multiplex PCR reads anew with MiXCR; each CDR3 protein has one entry. The sample contains tens of thousands of distinct CDR3 sequences, over 90% of which appear only once. The source material was CD4+ T cells from PBMCs. These TCRs come from a human donor with Susac syndrome.

The V and J genes are TRBV9 and TRBJ2-2; no clear D. Germline values: CDR1 SGDLS, CDR2 YYNGEE. The V end lost 0 bases, the J end lost 6 bases, and 6 bases lay between the germline ends. This CDR3 is built from 13 residues. The CDR3 region is CASSVGGSGELFF. The CDR3 nucleotides are TGTGCCAGCAGCGTAGGGGGATCCGGGGAGCTGTTTTTT.

This chain links TRBV7-2 with TRBJ2-3; 9 bases fit TRBD2. Germline V CDR1 and CDR2: SGHTA, FQGNSA. The V gene end was trimmed by 5 bases and the J gene end by 4 bases; junction bases not matched to a gene: 10. The CDR3 loop spans 16 amino acids. CDR3 sequence: CASSPFGAGGADTQYF. CDR3 DNA: TGTGCCAGCAGCCCTTTTGGAGCGGGGGGCGCAGATACGCAGTATTTT.

The V call is TRBV20-1, the J call TRBJ2-2; D not resolved. V lost 0 bases to trimming and J lost 6 bases, with 5 bases between them. Germline V lookup: CDR1 DFQATT, CDR2 SNEGSKA (reference sequence). CDR3 size: 12 residues. CDR3 in amino acids: CSARDSPGELFF. CDR3 bases: TGCAGTGCTAGAGATTCCCCCGGGGAGCTGTTTTTT.

V and J are TRBV11-2 and TRBJ2-3; 11 positions match TRBD2. CDR3 size: 16 residues. The V and J ends lost 5 bases and 7 bases, in that order; junction bases with no gene match: 11. Germline-derived CDR1 and CDR2 are SGHAT and FQNNGV. In DNA, the CDR3 is TGTGCCAGCAGCCCCCGGATTAGCGGGGGGGCAAATACGCAGTATTTT. Translated, it gives CASSPRISGGANTQYF.

The CDR3, as DNA: TGTGCCAGCAGCTTGGTAACGGAAAACATTCAGTACTTC. Its protein product is CASSLVTENIQYF. The V and J genes are TRBV5-4 and TRBJ2-4, with D uncertain. The CDR3 covers 13 residues. Germline V CDR1 and CDR2: SGHNT, YYREEE (reference sequence). Deletions cut 0 bases from V and 5 bases from J, with 6 bases between.

This chain joins TRBV3-1 and TRBJ1-1; D not certain. Trimming took off 1 base at V and 3 bases at J, with 6 bases between the two ends. The CDR3 length is 13 residues. Germline lookup yields CDR1 LGHDT and CDR2 YNNKEL (reference sequence). Written as DNA, the CDR3 is TGTGCCAGCAGCCAAGTGCACTACACTGAAGCTTTCTTT. This sequence encodes CASSQVHYTEAFF.

The rearrangement joins TRBV7-9 to TRBJ2-5; 7 bases line up with TRBD1. The V gene's germline CDR1 is SEHNR and CDR2 FQNEAQ (reference sequence). The trim removed 2 bases at V and 3 bases at J, leaving 6 bases unmatched. The length of the CDR3 is 15 residues. In DNA, the CDR3 is TGTGCCAGCAGCTTACAACAAACAGGGGAAGAGACCCAGTACTTC. This encodes CASSLQQTGEETQYF. The variable domain in full, completed from reference TRBV7-9 and TRBJ2-5, reads DTGVSQNPRHKITKRGQNVTFRCDPISEHNRLYWYRQTLGQGPEFLTYFQNEAQLEKSRLLSDRFSAERPKGSFSTLEIQRTEQGDSAMYLCASSLQQTGEETQYFGPGTRLLVL.

The V call is TRBV6-5, the J call TRBJ1-6; TRBD1 is a possible D gene (5 bases). The germline gives CDR1 MNHEY, CDR2 SVGAGI. The germline V and J ends were trimmed by 6 bases and 7 bases, with 13 bases remaining between them. The CDR3 sequence is 14 residues long. The CDR3 DNA reads as TGTGCCAGCAGCGTAGACCGGGGCAATTCACCCCTCCACTTT. This translates into CASSVDRGNSPLHF.

The table lists this clonotype with a count of one. The chain joins TRBV5-1 to TRBJ1-1, with D perhaps matching TRBD1 (5 bases). Trimming removed 2 bases from V and 3 bases from J, with 11 bases in between. CDR3 length: 14 residues. Germline CDR1 and CDR2: SGHRS and YFSETQ. CDR3 amino acids: CASSFGRVDTEAFF. CDR3 bases: TGCGCCAGCAGCTTTGGCAGGGTAGACACTGAAGCTTTCTTT.

The chain joins TRBV3-1 to TRBJ2-5; D is undetermined. The V gene lost 3 bases and the J gene lost 5 bases, with 7 bases spanning the gap. The CDR3 extends over 12 amino acids. The V gene's germline CDR1 is LGHDT and CDR2 YNNKEL (reference sequence). Written as DNA, the CDR3 is TGTGCCAGCAGCCATACGGCGGAGACCCAGTACTTC. Amino acid sequence: CASSHTAETQYF.

This chain connects TRBV18 to TRBJ1-1; TRBD1 matches at 7 bases. Per germline, CDR1 KGHSH and CDR2 LQKENI. The CDR3 spans 16 residues. Trimming took 3 bases from V and 0 from J; bases not matched to a gene: 7. The CDR3 nucleotides read TGTGCCAGCTCACCCCTGGGACAGCGGGTGAACACTGAAGCTTTCTTT. Translated, it gives CASSPLGQRVNTEAFF.

The chain employs TRBV7-2 and TRBJ1-5; D remains unclear. Germline V CDR1 and CDR2: SGHTA, FQGNSA. The CDR3 consists of 13 residues. The V end was cut by 5 bases, the J end by 8 bases, with 13 bases between. Here the CDR3 DNA reads TGTGCCAGCAGCCCCCGAGGGAGGGAGCCCCAGCATTTT. As protein: CASSPRGREPQHF.

The V call is TRBV20-1, the J call TRBJ1-6; the D gene is possibly TRBD1 (5 bases). This CDR3 is 14 amino acids long. Trimming removed 7 bases at V and 8 bases at J, with 18 bases between. Germline lookup yields CDR1 DFQATT and CDR2 SNEGSKA (reference sequence). The CDR3 loop reads CSVHSGTVDSPLHF. CDR3 in DNA: TGCAGTGTTCACTCCGGGACGGTTGATTCACCCCTCCACTTT.

The rearrangement uses TRBV7-6 and TRBJ2-5, with D unresolved. The germline V gene has CDR1 SGHVS and CDR2 FNYEAQ. V was trimmed by 2 bases and J by 2 bases, leaving 9 bases between them. CDR3 length: 14 amino acids. The CDR3 DNA sequence: TGTGCCAGCAGCTTACGACATGGTCAAGAGACCCAGTACTTC. It specifies CASSLRHGQETQYF.

This chain links TRBV20-1 with TRBJ1-5, with D hard to call. CDR3 length equals 14 residues. The germline gives CDR1 DFQATT, CDR2 SNEGSKA (reference sequence). V was shortened by 5 bases and J by 3 bases, with 14 bases between the two germline ends. CDR3 sequence reads: CSAYTRGFNQPQHF. The CDR3 DNA is TGCAGTGCTTATACCCGGGGTTTCAATCAGCCCCAGCATTTT.

The chain employs TRBV28 and TRBJ2-7, with a tentative D call TRBD1 (6 bases). The ends were cut back, 5 bases at V and 5 bases at J, with 19 bases in the middle. The CDR3 covers 15 residues. Germline V gene sequence: CDR1 MDHEN, CDR2 SYDVKM. The CDR3 coding sequence is TGTGCCAGCAGTCGGCCCTCAGGGGAGAGAAACGAGCAGTACTTC. This gives the protein CASSRPSGERNEQYF.

The chain couples TRBV6-6 to TRBJ2-7; D is perhaps TRBD2 (5 bases). The CDR3 contains 13 residues. Looked up from germline, CDR1 is MNHNY and CDR2 is SVGAGI (reference sequence). Trimming took off 5 bases at V and 3 bases at J, with 11 bases between the two ends. The CDR3 DNA reads as TGTGCCAGCAGTCACGGACGGGACTACGAGCAGTACTTC. Encoded protein: CASSHGRDYEQYF.

This chain links TRBV12-3 or TRBV12-4 with TRBJ2-1; 7 nucleotides agree with TRBD2. Trimming at V came to 7 bases and at J to 6 bases, leaving 12 bases not matched to a gene. The CDR3 consists of 15 residues. The CDR3 loop reads CASIPSGERGNEQFF. CDR3 nucleotides: TGTGCCAGCATCCCGAGCGGGGAAAGGGGCAATGAGCAGTTCTTC.

The chain employs TRBV7-2 and TRBJ2-7; 8 positions agree with TRBD1. The CDR3 covers 15 residues. J was trimmed by 6 bases and V by 3 bases; bases with no gene match: 10. CDR1 is SGHTA, CDR2 FQGNSA, per germline. The CDR3 DNA is TGTGCCAGCAGCTTTTCTGGGACAGGCCCCTCCGAGCAGTACTTC. This translates into CASSFSGTGPSEQYF. Together with reference TRBV7-2 and TRBJ2-7, the CDR3 gives the full variable domain: GAGVSQSPSNKVTEKGKDVELRCDPISGHTALYWYRQSLGQGLEFLIYFQGNSAPDKSGLPSDRFSAERTGGSVSTLTIQRTQQEDSAVYLCASSFSGTGPSEQYFGPGTRLTVT.

J is TRBJ2-2 and V is TRBV12-3 or TRBV12-4; D remains unclear. The CDR3 is made up of 11 amino acids. Trimming removed 4 bases at V and 6 bases at J, with 3 bases between. The CDR3 coding sequence is TGTGCCAGCAGTTCTCCCGGGGAGCTGTTTTTT. This gives the protein CASSSPGELFF.

The chain recombines TRBV29-1 with TRBJ1-2, with D unresolved. This CDR3 contains 14 residues. Germline V lookup: CDR1 SQVTM, CDR2 ANQGSEA. Trimming pared 6 bases from V and 4 bases from J, leaving 18 bases between. As DNA, the CDR3 is TGCAGCGTGACCCGCCGGGAGTCAAGCTATGGCTACACCTTC. Its protein product is CSVTRRESSYGYTF.

This clonotype was detected only once. The chain couples TRBV4-1 to TRBJ2-5; a possible D gene is TRBD2 (7 bases). This CDR3 has 14 residues. CDR1 is MGHRA and CDR2 is YSYEKL in the germline V gene. With 9 bases removed from V and 4 bases from J, the gap between germline ends came to 18 bases. CDR3 region: CASSLRGGAETQYF. The CDR3 coding sequence is TGCGCCAGTTCACTCCGAGGGGGGGCAGAGACCCAGTACTTC.

The rearrangement joins TRBV12-3 or TRBV12-4 to TRBJ1-1; D is perhaps TRBD1 (5 bases). Between the trimmed V and J ends, which lost 6 bases and 6 bases, there was a span of 17 bases. The CDR3 contains 14 residues. CDR3 amino acids: CASRPRGGIAEAFF. In DNA, the CDR3 is TGTGCCAGCAGGCCCCGGGGGGGAATTGCTGAAGCTTTCTTT.

The chain employs TRBV7-2 and TRBJ2-3; 10 bases map to TRBD1. V trimming: 5 bases; J trimming: 4 bases; junction bases outside the gene matches: 6. The germline V gene encodes CDR1 SGHTA and CDR2 FQGNSA. This CDR3 has 15 residues. The CDR3 reads CASSLDRGSADTQYF. Here the CDR3 DNA reads TGTGCCAGCAGCCTGGACAGGGGGTCCGCAGATACGCAGTATTTT.

The chain has TRBV12-3 or TRBV12-4 and TRBJ2-5; the match to TRBD1 covers 7 bases. V trimming: 5 bases; J trimming: 2 bases; junction bases outside the gene matches: 5. This CDR3 contains 14 residues. The CDR3: CASSPLQGQETQYF. The CDR3, as DNA: TGTGCCAGCAGTCCCCTACAGGGGCAAGAGACCCAGTACTTC.

The rearrangement joins TRBV18 to TRBJ2-3; the match to TRBD2 covers 10 bases. CDR3 length: 17 residues. Looked up from germline, CDR1 is KGHSH and CDR2 is LQKENI. With 3 bases clipped from V and 2 bases from J, the junction kept 8 bases outside the gene matches. The CDR3 reads CASSPLTSGSHTDTQYF. CDR3 sequence (DNA): TGTGCCAGCTCACCGTTGACTAGCGGGTCCCACACAGATACGCAGTATTTT.